This TCR beta chain is from a study of regulatory T cells in long-lasting Graves disease. As for the study in general: The study enrolled newly diagnosed Graves' patients on antithyroid drugs under 3 months.

Remarks on this clonotype: As yet, its antigen is unknown. A junction boundary mismatches the germline segment, possibly from a read error.

Germline V gives CDR1 SEHNR, CDR2 FQNEAQ (reference sequence). The CDR3 sequence is 13 residues long. Time point given: newly diagnosed GD, antithyroid drugs for less than 3 months. Researchers made the TCR library from RNA that was extracted from PBMCs. In building TCR beta libraries, iRepertoire HTBI primers were used together with Arm-PCR of CDR3 regions. MiXCR was run by TCRdb on the multiplex PCR reads, yielding one entry per CDR3 protein. The sample has almost 450,000 distinct CDR3 sequences, 15% to 20% seen once. Broader study findings: TCR diversity was lower in persistent Graves' patients than in newly diagnosed ones.

The same data also contributed to another study, on T cells in Graves' hyperthyroidism and ophthalmopathy. That report adds: The HTBI primer set served for first-round RT-PCR of the TCR CDR3.

This material consisted of peripheral blood mononuclear cells (PBMCs), taken at new diagnosis, from a patient treated with antithyroid drugs. This chain uses TRBV7-9 with TRBJ2-3; tentatively, D is TRBD2 (5 bases). The sequence was obtained from a woman in her 30s with Graves disease. The CDR3: CASSASGTDTRYF. For the CDR3, the DNA is TGTGCCAGCAGCGCAAGCGGCACAGATACGCGGTATTTT.